This is a list of T cell receptor beta chains from one sample in a study of T cell responses to AZD1222 COVID-19 vaccine. TCRdb keeps only in-frame clones here, not all; method: immunoSEQ multiplex PCR. The sample lists about 64,000 clones; 80% to 95% were seen once. Sequencing was performed on peripheral blood, taken 28 days after the second dose of the MenACWY control vaccine. These receptors all stem from an adult who received the MenACWY meningococcal vaccine as a control. Each CDR3 is given with its conserved first and last residue. A D gene is named only where the DNA matches it firmly. Clone sizes are given selectively: once, few, many, or a class where the clone is expanded.

J	V	size	D	DNA	CDR3
TRBJ1-5	TRBV27	.	TRBD1	TGTGCCAGCAGTCAAACAGGGGCGCAGCCCCAGCATTTT	CASSQTGAQPQHF
TRBJ2-1	TRBV10-1	.	TRBD1	TGCGCCAGCAGTGATCCCAGTTCCGGGACAGGGGCCTACAATGAGCAGTTCTTC	CASSDPSSGTGAYNEQFF
TRBJ1-5	TRBV24-1	.	.	TGTGCCACCAGTGATTACGCGCTAAACTCCAATCAGCCCCAGCATTTT	CATSDYALNSNQPQHF
TRBJ2-7	TRBV14	.	.	TGTGCCAGCAGCCAAGATCTGACTCGAGGATCCATCGAGCAGTACTTC	CASSQDLTRGSIEQYF
TRBJ1-6	TRBV5-6	.	.	TGTGCCAGCAGCTTGGCCGGCTCCGCCTGGAATTCACCCCTCCACTTT	CASSLAGSAWNSPLHF
TRBJ2-7	TRBV7-9	once	.	TGTGCCAGCAGCTTAGCTGATACGAAAAACGAGCAGTACTTC	CASSLADTKNEQYF
TRBJ2-1	TRBV18	.	.	TGTGCCAGCTCCCGAACATTCCGCGCAGCGCAAGGTGATGAGCAGTTCTTC	CASSRTFRAAQGDEQFF
TRBJ2-1	TRBV6-5	.	.	TGTGCCAGCAGTTCCGTAACGACTACAGGGAATGAGCAGTTCTTC	CASSSVTTTGNEQFF
TRBJ2-7	TRBV6-1	.	TRBD2	TGTGCCAGCAGTGACGGACTAGCGGGTACCTACGAGCAGTACTTC	CASSDGLAGTYEQYF
TRBJ2-3	TRBV30	.	TRBD2	TGTGCCCGCGGGACTACGGGTGGAGATACGCAGTATTTT	CARGTTGGDTQYF
TRBJ2-3	TRBV11-2	.	TRBD2	TGTGCCAGCAGCTTACGGGCTGGGGGGGGTACGCAGTATTTT	CASSLRAGGGTQYF
TRBJ2-2	TRBV7-3	.	TRBD2	TGTGCCAGCAGCCCCACCCCTAGCGGGGGAAGAGACACCGGGGAGCTGTTTTTT	CASSPTPSGGRDTGELFF
TRBJ1-4	TRBV28	.	TRBD1	TGTGCCAGCAGTTACCCCCGGGACAGAGAAAAACTGTTTTTT	CASSYPRDREKLFF
TRBJ1-5	TRBV19	few	.	TGTGCCAGTAGTTCAGGGGTCAATCAGCCCCAGCATTTT	CASSSGVNQPQHF
TRBJ2-5	TRBV5-4	.	.	TGTGCCAGCAGCTTGGACAGCAACCAAGAGACCCAGTACTTC	CASSLDSNQETQYF
TRBJ2-5	TRBV3-1/TRBV3-2	once	.	TGTGCCAGCAGCCAAAAGGGAGGAGGGGGCAGGGAGACCCAGTACTTC	CASSQKGGGGRETQYF
TRBJ1-4	TRBV27	.	.	TGTGCCAGCAGCAAGGGAGAAAAACTGTTTTTT	CASSKGEKLFF
TRBJ2-2	TRBV24-1	.	.	TGTGCCACCAGTGATTTATCCAGGCCCCCGAACACCGGGGAGCTGTTTTTT	CATSDLSRPPNTGELFF
TRBJ1-2	TRBV9	.	.	TGTGCCAGCAGCCTAATTTTGCCCGAGGCCTCGAGGGATGGCTACACCTTC	CASSLILPEASRDGYTF
TRBJ2-2	TRBV28	.	.	TGTGCCAGCAGTTATCCTTCCACCGGGGAGCTGTTTTTT	CASSYPSTGELFF
TRBJ1-1	TRBV7-9	.	.	TGTGCCAGCAGCTCCCCTTGGGGGAACACTGAAGCTTTCTTT	CASSSPWGNTEAFF
TRBJ2-2	TRBV19	.	TRBD2	TGTGCCAGTACCCAACTAGCGGTTACCGGGGAGCTGTTTTTT	CASTQLAVTGELFF
TRBJ2-2	TRBV28	.	.	TGTGCCAGCAGTGGGGACCACAAGGTCAGGGAGCTGTTTTTT	CASSGDHKVRELFF
TRBJ2-5	TRBV5-4	.	TRBD1	TGTGCCAGCAGCTCAGGGACAGTTGAGACCCAGTACTTC	CASSSGTVETQYF
TRBJ1-1	TRBV28	.	.	TGTGCCAGCAGTTTTAGGGAGGGGAAAGCTTTCTTT	CASSFREGKAFF
TRBJ1-2	TRBV6-4	.	.	TGTGCCAGCACCCACCGGGGGGGGCACTATGGCTACACCTTC	CASTHRGGHYGYTF
TRBJ1-1	TRBV5-5	.	.	TGTGCCAGCAGAGTTCAGGGTTCGAACACTGAAGCTTTCTTT	CASRVQGSNTEAFF
TRBJ2-7	TRBV30	.	TRBD2	TGTGCCTGGAGTGGGGGCCCGGGACTAGCGGTTTCCTACGAGCAGTACTTC	CAWSGGPGLAVSYEQYF
TRBJ2-1	TRBV12-3/TRBV12-4	.	.	TGTGCCAGCAGTTTGGGCCCGCGGAATGAGCAGTTCTTC	CASSLGPRNEQFF